Listed below are T cell receptor beta chains from one sample, sequenced in a study of OX40 agonist ivuxolimab in advanced cancers. Produced via immunoSEQ multiplex PCR; TCRdb's table is partial and in-frame only. The sample has 37,000 or so clones, approximately 80% seen once. Sequenced here: CD4+ or CD8+ T cells sorted from blood, sampled in a trial of the OX40 agonist ivuxolimab. The receptors here all came from an adult with an advanced solid tumor such as melanoma, head and neck, liver or kidney cancer. The CDR3 runs from the conserved cysteine through the conserved F or W. D genes are given only for firm matches. Clone size is shown for a subset of rows, as once, few, many or a class of expanded clone.

d_gene: TRBD2
v_gene: TRBV5-1
j_gene: TRBJ2-5
abundance: .
CDR3nt: TGCGCCAGCAGCTTACTAGCGGAACAAGAGACCCAGTACTTC
CDR3aa: CASSLLAEQETQYF

d_gene: TRBD1
v_gene: TRBV7-2
j_gene: TRBJ1-4
abundance: .
CDR3nt: TGTGCCAGCAGCACAGGACAGGGGAGTTTTAAAGGAAAACTGTTTTTT
CDR3aa: CASSTGQGSFKGKLFF

d_gene: .
v_gene: TRBV9
j_gene: TRBJ2-3
abundance: once
CDR3nt: TGTGCCAGCAGCGTAGGTGGCCTGCCGCGCGCCAGCACAGATACGCAGTATTTT
CDR3aa: CASSVGGLPRASTDTQYF

d_gene: .
v_gene: TRBV5-1
j_gene: TRBJ2-6
abundance: .
CDR3nt: TGCGCCAGCAGTATAGCAGCGAAGTCTGGGGCCAACGTCCTGACTTTC
CDR3aa: CASSIAAKSGANVLTF

d_gene: TRBD1
v_gene: TRBV5-1
j_gene: TRBJ2-5
abundance: .
CDR3nt: TGCGCCAGCAGCTTGGCCTTGGGACAGGGGGCTGAGGAGACCCAGTACTTC
CDR3aa: CASSLALGQGAEETQYF

d_gene: TRBD1
v_gene: TRBV19
j_gene: TRBJ1-2
abundance: once
CDR3nt: TGTGCCAGTAGTGGCTTAAGGGGACAGGGTGGCTACACCTTC
CDR3aa: CASSGLRGQGGYTF

d_gene: .
v_gene: TRBV6-6
j_gene: TRBJ1-2
abundance: .
CDR3nt: TGTGCCAGCAGTCCCGCCGGACAGTATCCATTCTATGGCTACACCTTC
CDR3aa: CASSPAGQYPFYGYTF

d_gene: TRBD1
v_gene: TRBV7-9
j_gene: TRBJ1-6
abundance: .
CDR3nt: TGTGCCAGCAGCCTCTGGACAGGTTTTAATTCACCCCTCCACTTT
CDR3aa: CASSLWTGFNSPLHF

d_gene: .
v_gene: TRBV7-6
j_gene: TRBJ2-3
abundance: .
CDR3nt: TGTGCCAGCTCTAGGGATCAGGGTCCAGATACGCAGTATTTT
CDR3aa: CASSRDQGPDTQYF

d_gene: .
v_gene: TRBV7-7
j_gene: TRBJ2-2
abundance: .
CDR3nt: TGTGCTAGCAGCTCGAAGCTAACGGCCTCGATCCCCGGGGAGCTGTTTTTT
CDR3aa: CASSSKLTASIPGELFF

d_gene: TRBD1
v_gene: TRBV6-5
j_gene: TRBJ1-4
abundance: .
CDR3nt: TGTGCCAGCAGCGACAGGGGAGAAAAACTGTTTTTT
CDR3aa: CASSDRGEKLFF

d_gene: .
v_gene: TRBV10-1
j_gene: TRBJ2-3
abundance: few
CDR3nt: TGCGCCAGCAGTGTGGCGGCGGGGTTCACAGATACGCAGTATTTT
CDR3aa: CASSVAAGFTDTQYF

d_gene: .
v_gene: TRBV4-2
j_gene: TRBJ1-2
abundance: once
CDR3nt: TGTGCCAGCAGCCAAGCCTACAACCGAGGGGAGGGTGGCTACACCTTC
CDR3aa: CASSQAYNRGEGGYTF

d_gene: .
v_gene: TRBV11-2
j_gene: TRBJ1-6
abundance: .
CDR3nt: TGTGCCAGCAGCTTAGGCCGCGGAAATAATAATTCACCCCTCCACTTT
CDR3aa: CASSLGRGNNNSPLHF

d_gene: .
v_gene: TRBV5-5
j_gene: TRBJ1-1
abundance: .
CDR3nt: TGTGCCAGCAGCGCAACAGGGAACCCTGAAGCTTTCTTT
CDR3aa: CASSATGNPEAFF

d_gene: TRBD1
v_gene: TRBV2
j_gene: TRBJ1-1
abundance: .
CDR3nt: TGTGCCAGCTTCGGGACAGGGAGGACTGAAGCTTTCTTT
CDR3aa: CASFGTGRTEAFF

d_gene: .
v_gene: TRBV19
j_gene: TRBJ1-2
abundance: .
CDR3nt: TGTGCCAGTAGTATCTGGCAGGGAGGCTACACCTTC
CDR3aa: CASSIWQGGYTF

d_gene: .
v_gene: TRBV18
j_gene: TRBJ2-2
abundance: .
CDR3nt: TGTGCCAGCTCACCGACCTCGTTAACCGGGGAGCTGTTTTTT
CDR3aa: CASSPTSLTGELFF

d_gene: TRBD1
v_gene: TRBV29-1
j_gene: TRBJ2-5
abundance: .
CDR3nt: TGCAGCGTTTCCCGGGGGGGACAGGGGCGGGAGACCCAGTACTTC
CDR3aa: CSVSRGGQGRETQYF

d_gene: .
v_gene: TRBV7-8
j_gene: TRBJ2-2
abundance: .
CDR3nt: TGTGCCAGCAGCTTCAACGCGGGGATGAACACCGGGGAGCTGTTTTTT
CDR3aa: CASSFNAGMNTGELFF

d_gene: TRBD1
v_gene: TRBV6-6
j_gene: TRBJ2-7
abundance: .
CDR3nt: TGTGCCAGCAGTTACTCGACAGGGGGCTACGAGCAGTACTTC
CDR3aa: CASSYSTGGYEQYF

d_gene: .
v_gene: TRBV5-4
j_gene: TRBJ2-7
abundance: .
CDR3nt: TGTGCCAGCAGTGATCAGGGGAGGATCGAGCAGTACTTC
CDR3aa: CASSDQGRIEQYF

d_gene: .
v_gene: TRBV13
j_gene: TRBJ2-1
abundance: .
CDR3nt: TGTGCCAGCAGCTTGCCATTGGGGAGCTCCTACAATGAGCAGTTCTTC
CDR3aa: CASSLPLGSSYNEQFF

d_gene: .
v_gene: TRBV5-5
j_gene: TRBJ1-5
abundance: .
CDR3nt: TGTGCCAGCAGCAGAACAGGGTATAGCAATCAGCCCCAGCATTTT
CDR3aa: CASSRTGYSNQPQHF

d_gene: TRBD1
v_gene: TRBV6-6
j_gene: TRBJ1-1
abundance: .
CDR3nt: TGTGCCAGCAGATGGGGACAGGGAACTGAAGCTTTCTTT
CDR3aa: CASRWGQGTEAFF

d_gene: .
v_gene: TRBV7-2
j_gene: TRBJ1-2
abundance: .
CDR3nt: TGTGCCAGCAGCCCCAGGGGAGGGGATATCCGGGGCTACACCTTC
CDR3aa: CASSPRGGDIRGYTF

d_gene: .
v_gene: TRBV7-8
j_gene: TRBJ1-1
abundance: .
CDR3nt: TGTGCCAGCAGCGAAAGCCACGGGGTAGGTTGGGTGAACACTGAAGCTTTCTTT
CDR3aa: CASSESHGVGWVNTEAFF

d_gene: .
v_gene: TRBV18
j_gene: TRBJ1-1
abundance: .
CDR3nt: TGTGCCAGCTCACCCAGTACTACGGGAGGCATGAACACTGAAGCTTTCTTT
CDR3aa: CASSPSTTGGMNTEAFF

d_gene: .
v_gene: TRBV7-2
j_gene: TRBJ2-5
abundance: .
CDR3nt: TGTGCCAGCAGACCAGGGACAATAAAATCGGAGACCCAGTACTTC
CDR3aa: CASRPGTIKSETQYF

d_gene: TRBD1
v_gene: TRBV6-4
j_gene: TRBJ2-3
abundance: .
CDR3nt: TGTGCCAGCTCCCCAGGGGGCCTCGGCACAGATACGCAGTATTTT
CDR3aa: CASSPGGLGTDTQYF

d_gene: TRBD2
v_gene: TRBV7-2
j_gene: TRBJ2-2
abundance: .
CDR3nt: TGTGCCAGCAGCTTAAGGCTAGCGGGGAAGAACGGGGAGCTGTTTTTT
CDR3aa: CASSLRLAGKNGELFF

d_gene: .
v_gene: TRBV4-3
j_gene: TRBJ2-7
abundance: .
CDR3nt: TGCGCCAGCAGCCAAACACCAGGGAGTTCGTACGAGCAGTACTTC
CDR3aa: CASSQTPGSSYEQYF

d_gene: TRBD2
v_gene: TRBV13
j_gene: TRBJ2-7
abundance: .
CDR3nt: TGTGCCAGCAGCTTTAGCGGGGCCCTCTCCTACGAGCAGTACTTC
CDR3aa: CASSFSGALSYEQYF

d_gene: .
v_gene: TRBV6-5
j_gene: TRBJ2-3
abundance: .
CDR3nt: TGTGCCAGCAGCCGGGACTCCGGTGGTACAGATACGCAGTATTTT
CDR3aa: CASSRDSGGTDTQYF

d_gene: .
v_gene: TRBV6-1
j_gene: TRBJ2-7
abundance: .
CDR3nt: TGTGCCAGCAGTTTCTACGAGCAGTACTTC
CDR3aa: CASSFYEQYF

d_gene: TRBD1
v_gene: TRBV18
j_gene: TRBJ1-1
abundance: .
CDR3nt: TGTGCCAGCTCACCAGGACAGGACATGAACACTGAAGCTTTCTTT
CDR3aa: CASSPGQDMNTEAFF

d_gene: .
v_gene: TRBV4-3
j_gene: TRBJ1-1
abundance: few
CDR3nt: TGCGCCAGCAGCCAAGGGGGAATTGACACTGAAGCTTTCTTT
CDR3aa: CASSQGGIDTEAFF

d_gene: TRBD2
v_gene: TRBV7-2
j_gene: TRBJ2-5
abundance: .
CDR3nt: TGTGCCAGCAGCTTACCCCACAGGACTAGCGGAGGACAGAAGACCCAGTACTTC
CDR3aa: CASSLPHRTSGGQKTQYF

d_gene: .
v_gene: TRBV2
j_gene: TRBJ1-6
abundance: .
CDR3nt: TGTGCCAGCAGTGCATCCGGACTACGGGATTCACCCCTCCACTTT
CDR3aa: CASSASGLRDSPLHF

d_gene: .
v_gene: TRBV2
j_gene: TRBJ1-6
abundance: .
CDR3nt: TGTGCCAGCAGGAAAGACGGAGATAATTCACCCCTCCACTTT
CDR3aa: CASRKDGDNSPLHF